The T cell receptor (beta chain) described here comes from a study of blood T cell repertoires in COVID-19. In the study overall: The origin of the acute and convalescent COVID-19 samples was the United States, Italy and Spain. Sources were T cells, B-cell-depleted T cells, or PBMCs; the material itself was cDNA or gDNA.

Study processing details: Nucleated cell number was recorded as an estimate derived from reference gene primer amplification. The protocol was immunoSEQ multiplex PCR, while the TCRdb copy is restricted to in-frame clones and leaves out a portion. V, J and clone size reflect that table, while D and trimming were determined from the DNA. The sample holds over 200,000 clones, approximately 80% seen once. The clonotype comes from a woman of 80 years or more with COVID-19, enrolled during active disease. The sequencing input was peripheral blood.

The CDR3 bases are TGTGCCATCAGTGAGGCCGGGACTAGCGGGGAGACCCAGTACTTC. Its protein product is CAISEAGTSGETQYF. The rearrangement links TRBV10-3 to TRBJ2-5, with TRBD2 matching over 12 bases. V lost 2 bases and J lost 5; bases outside the gene matches: 3. CDR1 is ENHRY and CDR2 is SYGVKD in the germline V gene. The CDR3 loop spans 15 amino acids.